The entry below gives a single T cell receptor (beta chain) sequence along with its context. The antigen is unknown. These data originate in a study of radiotherapy plus CTLA-4 blockade in lung cancer. At the level of the study: There were objective responses in 18% of patients, and 31% had disease control.

The V gene lost 6 bases and the J gene lost 3 bases, with 11 bases spanning the gap. The CDR3 loop spans 13 amino acids. Germline CDR1 reads MRHNA; CDR2 reads SNTAGT. Each patient with chemo-refractory metastatic non-small-cell lung cancer was treated with focal radiation plus CTLA-4 blockade using ipilimumab. Study conclusions and caveats: Interferon-beta and early blood T cell clone dynamics reportedly predicted response best. Radiotherapy was combined with ipilimumab, and tumor-derived TCR clones then expanded in blood.

Sequencing was performed with immunoSEQ multiplex PCR; in TCRdb, only in-frame clones are kept and a portion is missing. The data show some 90,000 clones, with roughly 86% seen just once and just over 2% held by the top ten. The sample was peripheral blood, taken from a patient treated with radiotherapy plus ipilimumab. This sequence was found in a human donor with non-small cell lung cancer who had a partial response to radiotherapy plus ipilimumab. This chain joins TRBV6-4 and TRBJ1-2; D is undetermined. This CDR3 is CASSPDGYYGYTF. The CDR3, as DNA: TGTGCCAGCAGCCCCGACGGGTACTATGGCTACACCTTC.